Presented here are 7 T cell receptor beta chains from one specimen sequenced in a study of beta chain features in type 1 diabetes (dated 2018 in TCRdb). Libraries were made using the immunoSEQ multiplex PCR assay. The entire isolated RNA was reverse transcribed using the High Capacity cDNA Reverse Transcription Kit, and thus expressed TCRB transcripts were sequenced. What TCRdb holds here is the immuneACCESS table cut down to in-frame rearrangements. Part of the clones is not present; checked against another copy, under half of the missing clones reflect an unresolved V gene, and the others are unexplained. The sample yields 130,000 to 150,000 clones; more than 9% were counted once. Around 1.4% of the sample goes to the ten largest clones. Sequenced: naive CD4+ T cells from blood. Sample cell subset or site, as interpreted from the label and publication: true naive CD4+ T cells. These receptors were taken from a young man in good health.

This clone was observed a handful of times. This chain connects TRBV25-1 to TRBJ2-3; a weak D match, TRBD2 (7 bases). Germline CDR1 reads MGHDK; CDR2 reads SYGVNS. CDR3 length equals 17 residues. V was cut by 5 bases and J by 2 bases, with 20 bases left in between. The CDR3 DNA reads TGTGCCAGCAGTCCCTCCGGGGCGGGGGCCTTCACAGATACGCAGTATTTT. It translates to CASSPSGAGAFTDTQYF.

This chain links TRBV11-2 with TRBJ2-2; TRBD2 agrees at 9 bases. CDR3 length equals 17 residues. Germline-derived CDR1 and CDR2 are SGHAT and FQNNGV. V dropped 1 base and J dropped 4; count of bases not matched to a gene: 7. Here the CDR3 reads CASSLGLLAGFTGELFF. The CDR3 nucleotides are TGTGCCAGCAGCTTAGGTCTCCTAGCGGGGTTCACCGGGGAGCTGTTTTTT.

The chain links TRBV7-9 to TRBJ1-2, with D unclear. Germline loops: CDR1 SEHNR, CDR2 FQNEAQ (reference sequence). The CDR3 length is 14 residues. V lost 0 bases, J lost 0 bases, and 5 bases lay in between. CDR3 sequence (DNA): TGTGCCAGCAGCTTAGCGGCCCCTAACTATGGCTACACCTTC. Protein product: CASSLAAPNYGYTF.

This chain joins TRBV5-4 and TRBJ2-7; 10 positions agree with TRBD1. This CDR3 region has 13 residues. Germline trimming cut 9 bases from V and 7 bases from J; bases unmatched to any gene: 10. In germline, CDR1 is SGHNT, CDR2 YYREEE (reference sequence). The CDR3 region has the DNA TGTGCCATTAGGGGGACAGGGGTGGGTGAGCAGTACTTC. Amino acids: CAIRGTGVGEQYF.

The chain employs TRBV29-1 and TRBJ1-6, with D possibly matching TRBD1 (6 bases). The CDR3 is 13 residues long. Trimming took 7 bases from V and 7 from J, leaving 14 bases between them. Germline V lookup: CDR1 SQVTM, CDR2 ANQGSEA. The CDR3 loop is CSAKQGDNSPLHF. CDR3 DNA: TGCAGCGCCAAACAGGGAGACAATTCACCCCTCCACTTT. Looking up the rest from reference TRBV29-1 and TRBJ1-6 gives the full variable domain: SAVISQKPSRDICQRGTSLTIQCQVDSQVTMMFWYRQQPGQSLTLIATANQGSEATYESGFVIDKFPISRPNLTFSTLTVSNMSPEDSSIYLCSAKQGDNSPLHFGNGTRLTVT.

The gene calls are TRBV6-5 and TRBJ2-3, with 7 bases identical to TRBD1. V was pared by 5 bases and J by 9 bases, with 8 bases of the junction left unmatched. Germline V CDR1 and CDR2: MNHEY, SVGAGI. The CDR3 extends over 13 amino acids. This CDR3 is CASSEADRATQYF. CDR3 DNA: TGTGCCAGCAGTGAAGCCGACAGGGCGACGCAGTATTTT.

This clone was recorded a few times. J is TRBJ2-2 and V is TRBV10-2, with TRBD1 matching 7 bases. This CDR3 comprises 15 residues. V gave up 5 bases and J gave up 6 bases; unmatched junction bases: 9. Per germline, CDR1 WSHSY and CDR2 SAAADI. The CDR3 reads CASSLGGSRPGELFF. The CDR3 nucleotides read TGCGCCAGCAGTTTAGGGGGCTCAAGACCCGGGGAGCTGTTTTTT.